One sample yielded the 14 T cell receptor beta chains listed below, sequenced in a study of OX40 agonist ivuxolimab in advanced cancers. The assay was immunoSEQ multiplex PCR, and TCRdb's table has in-frame clones only and misses some. Among nearly 110,000 clones listed, less than 95% were seen once. The sample was CD4+ or CD8+ T cells sorted from blood, taken in a trial of the OX40 agonist ivuxolimab. The receptors originated from an adult with an advanced solid tumor such as melanoma, head and neck, liver or kidney cancer.

V is TRBV5-1 and J is TRBJ2-7, with D tentatively TRBD2 (5 bases). CDR1 and CDR2 (germline): SGHRS, YFSETQ. Between the trimmed V and J ends, which lost 0 bases and 5 bases, there was a span of 12 bases. CDR3 size: 14 residues. The CDR3 protein is CASSLVLAQDEQYF. In DNA form, the CDR3 reads TGCGCCAGCAGCTTGGTCCTAGCTCAGGACGAGCAGTACTTC.

This clone has only one observation. The chain carries TRBV9 and TRBJ1-1, with D uncertain. The V end lost 4 bases, the J end lost 2 bases, and 15 bases lay between the germline ends. The germline V gene encodes CDR1 SGDLS and CDR2 YYNGEE. This CDR3 is built from 15 residues. The chain's CDR3 is CASSPQRTVNTEAFF. The CDR3 bases are TGTGCCAGCAGCCCCCAAAGGACGGTAAACACTGAAGCTTTCTTT.

The chain recombines TRBV27 with TRBJ1-2; 7 positions match TRBD1. With 4 bases clipped from V and 6 bases from J, the junction kept 8 bases outside the gene matches. The CDR3 has 14 residues. Germline V lookup: CDR1 MNHEY, CDR2 SMNVEV (reference sequence). The CDR3 nucleotides read TGTGCCAGCAGTTCGGGACAGTTTTCGGATGGCTACACCTTC. Translation: CASSSGQFSDGYTF.

CDR3 loop: CASSLDRVESPLHF. CDR3 DNA: TGTGCCAGCAGTTTGGACAGGGTCGAATCACCCCTCCACTTT. The V gene is TRBV27, the J gene TRBJ1-6, with 8 positions matching TRBD1. Losses at the gene ends were 3 bases for V and 10 bases for J; bases not matched to a gene: 5. CDR1 and CDR2 from the germline V gene are MNHEY and SMNVEV (reference sequence). The CDR3 length is 14 residues.

V gene TRBV19 combines with J gene TRBJ2-7, with D possibly TRBD1 on 5 matching bases. Trimming left V 4 bases short and J 3 bases short, with 13 bases between. CDR1 LNHDA and CDR2 SQIVND come from the germline V gene (reference sequence). The CDR3 sequence is 14 residues long. Written as DNA, the CDR3 is TGTGCCAGTAGTAGGTACGACAGAGACTACGAGCAGTACTTC. It yields the protein CASSRYDRDYEQYF.

The chain uses TRBV25-1 and TRBJ1-6; D may be TRBD1 (5 bases). CDR3 size: 15 residues. CDR1 and CDR2 from the germline V gene are MGHDK and SYGVNS. V lost 4 bases and J 7 bases, leaving 14 bases between the germline ends. CDR3 in amino acids: CASSVGAGTNSPLHF. The CDR3 DNA reads as TGTGCCAGCAGTGTTGGGGCAGGTACGAATTCACCCCTCCACTTT.

The V gene is TRBV28, the J gene TRBJ2-1; no definite D call. The CDR3 has 13 residues. The V and J ends lost 6 bases and 6 bases respectively, with 12 bases between them. Looked up from germline, CDR1 is MDHEN and CDR2 is SYDVKM. CDR3 in amino acids: CASSQINSNEQFF. CDR3 in DNA: TGTGCCAGCAGCCAAATTAACAGCAATGAGCAGTTCTTC.

This chain connects TRBV6-6 to TRBJ1-1; D is ambiguous. The CDR3 is 13 amino acids. V lost 5 bases to trimming and J lost 2 bases, with 9 bases between them. Looked up from germline, CDR1 is MNHNY and CDR2 is SVGAGI (reference sequence). CDR3 in DNA: TGTGCCAGCAGTACCGACACCAACACTGAAGCTTTCTTT. It codes for CASSTDTNTEAFF.

The rearrangement uses TRBV6-5 and TRBJ2-1, with TRBD1 matching 9 bases. V lost 4 bases and J lost 7; bases outside the gene matches: 5. The length of the CDR3 is 14 residues. The V gene's germline CDR1 is MNHEY and CDR2 SVGAGI. DNA for the CDR3: TGTGCCAGCAGTTCTCGGGGACAGGGAAATGAGCAGTTCTTC. Translation: CASSSRGQGNEQFF.

The chain couples TRBV19 to TRBJ2-1, with TRBD2 identical over 12 bases. Germline V gene lookup returns CDR1 LNHDA and CDR2 SQIVND (reference sequence). The V gene end was trimmed by 7 bases and the J gene end by 4 bases; junction bases not matched to a gene: 2. This CDR3 contains 14 residues. The CDR3 region has the DNA TGTGCCAGTAACGGACTAGCGGGGTACAATGAGCAGTTCTTC. Amino acid sequence: CASNGLAGYNEQFF.

This sequence joins TRBV5-8 and TRBJ2-2, with 11 bases identical to TRBD2. The CDR3 has 16 residues. V shed 3 bases and J 10 bases; nucleotides not matched to a gene: 11. The germline V gene has CDR1 SGHTS and CDR2 YDEGEE. CDR3 protein: CASSSTGTSGTEELFF. The CDR3 nucleotides read TGTGCCAGCAGCTCTACCGGGACTAGCGGTACAGAGGAGCTGTTTTTT.

The V call is TRBV27, the J call TRBJ2-3, with TRBD1 identical over 8 bases. The ends lost 10 bases at V and 4 bases at J; junction bases unmatched: 13. The CDR3 loop spans 15 amino acids. Germline assignment: CDR1 MNHEY and CDR2 SMNVEV (reference sequence). CDR3 sequence (DNA): TGTGCCACCAGGGACGGGGACAGGACGTCAGATACGCAGTATTTT. Encoded protein: CATRDGDRTSDTQYF.

The genes are TRBV18 and TRBJ2-5; D tentatively fits TRBD1 or TRBD2 (7 bases each). Germline loops: CDR1 KGHSH, CDR2 LQKENI. Trimming left V 3 bases short and J 4 bases short, with 18 bases between. The CDR3 runs to 16 residues. The CDR3: CASSPPPAGGGETQYF. The CDR3, as DNA: TGTGCCAGCTCACCTCCTCCCGCAGGGGGGGGAGAGACCCAGTACTTC. Complete variable domain (other parts from reference TRBV18 and TRBJ2-5): NAGVMQNPRHLVRRRGQEARLRCSPMKGHSHVYWYRQLPEEGLKFMVYLQKENIIDESGMPKERFSAEFPKEGPSILRIQQVVRGDSAAYFCASSPPPAGGGETQYFGPGTRLLVL.

The chain employs TRBV10-3 and TRBJ2-5, with 9 bases aligning to TRBD2. CDR1 and CDR2 from the germline V gene are ENHRY and SYGVKD. Trimming removed 4 bases from V and 3 bases from J; junction bases left unmatched: 6. The CDR3 sequence is 15 residues long. The CDR3 loop reads CAISVGLAREETQYF. Written as DNA, the CDR3 is TGTGCCATCAGTGTTGGACTAGCGAGGGAAGAGACCCAGTACTTC.